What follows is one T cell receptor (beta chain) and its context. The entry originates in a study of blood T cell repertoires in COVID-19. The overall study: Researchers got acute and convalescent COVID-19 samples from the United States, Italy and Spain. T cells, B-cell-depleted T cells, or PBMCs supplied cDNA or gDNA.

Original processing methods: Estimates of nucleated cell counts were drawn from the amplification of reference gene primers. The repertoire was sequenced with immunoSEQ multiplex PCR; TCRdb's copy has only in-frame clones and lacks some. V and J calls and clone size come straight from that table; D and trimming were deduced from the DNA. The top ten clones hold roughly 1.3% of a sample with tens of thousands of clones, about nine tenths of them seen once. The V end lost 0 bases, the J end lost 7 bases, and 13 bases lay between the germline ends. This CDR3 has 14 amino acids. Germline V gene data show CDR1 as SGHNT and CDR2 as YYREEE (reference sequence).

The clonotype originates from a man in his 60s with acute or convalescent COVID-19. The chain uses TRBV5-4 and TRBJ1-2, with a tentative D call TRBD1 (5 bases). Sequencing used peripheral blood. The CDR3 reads CASSLVGARGGYTF. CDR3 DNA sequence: TGTGCCAGCAGCTTGGTTGGGGCGCGAGGTGGCTACACCTTC.